The 26 T cell receptor beta chains below were found in one sample sequenced in a study of cytomegalovirus exposure and HLA in healthy donors. PCR amplification relied on 60 Vbeta primers (plus 13 Jbeta primers). This table comes from immunoSEQ multiplex PCR, and its TCRdb copy is limited to in-frame clones, with some not included. The profile shows approximately 100,000 clones, roughly 77% of them singletons. Source material: PBMCs. The receptors shown here come from a man between 35 and 55 years old in good health and CMV-seronegative.

This chain uses TRBV7-3 with TRBJ1-6; the match to TRBD1 covers 9 bases. Germline V gene sequence: CDR1 SGHTA, CDR2 FQGTGA. V was pared by 0 bases and J by 7 bases, with 4 bases of the junction left unmatched. The length of the CDR3 is 16 residues. CDR3 sequence: CASSLTSGTGNSPLHF. Here the CDR3 DNA reads TGTGCCAGCAGCTTAACGTCGGGGACAGGGAATTCACCCCTCCACTTT.

This clone was recorded only once. V gene TRBV6-1 combines with J gene TRBJ2-7, with a possible D match to TRBD1 (5 bases). Per germline, CDR1 MNHNS and CDR2 SASEGT. Trimming took off 4 bases at V and 4 bases at J, with 14 bases between the two ends. The CDR3 is made up of 14 amino acids. The DNA of the CDR3 is TGTGCCAGCAGTGGATCCCGACAGCTATACGAGCAGTACTTC. Amino acids: CASSGSRQLYEQYF.

The chain is built from TRBV29-1 and TRBJ2-3; D not resolved. CDR3 length equals 13 residues. Deletions cut 4 bases from V and 1 base from J, with 9 bases between. In germline, CDR1 is SQVTM, CDR2 ANQGSEA. CDR3 DNA sequence: TGCAGCGTTGGAGTCGTCGGCACAGATACGCAGTATTTT. Amino acids: CSVGVVGTDTQYF.

The chain joins TRBV6-1 to TRBJ2-7, with 10 nucleotides matching TRBD1. The ends lost 6 bases at V and 4 bases at J; junction bases unmatched: 9. CDR1 and CDR2 (germline): MNHNS, SASEGT. This CDR3 comprises 15 residues. The CDR3 sequence is CASSFQGTGDYEQYF. In DNA form, the CDR3 reads TGTGCCAGCAGCTTTCAGGGGACAGGGGATTACGAGCAGTACTTC.

This clone was seen more than once but under ten times. The genes are TRBV6-6 and TRBJ1-2; 10 bases align to TRBD1. Losses at the gene ends were 10 bases for V and 6 bases for J; bases not matched to a gene: 11. Germline CDR1 MNHNY, CDR2 SVGAGI (reference sequence). This CDR3 comprises 14 residues. This CDR3 reads CAIVNSGTGDGYTF. In DNA, the CDR3 is TGTGCCATCGTGAATTCCGGGACAGGGGATGGCTACACCTTC.

V gene TRBV5-1 combines with J gene TRBJ2-2; D gene ambiguous. V lost 2 bases and J 7 bases, leaving 9 bases between the germline ends. Germline CDR1 and CDR2: SGHRS and YFSETQ. The CDR3 sequence is 13 residues long. CDR3 in DNA: TGCGCCAGCAGCTTTCAGGCCGACGGGGAGCTGTTTTTT. It codes for CASSFQADGELFF.

This clone was seen a few times. The chain is built from TRBV10-3 and TRBJ2-1; the match to TRBD2 covers 7 bases. The germline V gene encodes CDR1 ENHRY and CDR2 SYGVKD. Germline trimming cut 7 bases from V and 3 bases from J; bases unmatched to any gene: 6. CDR3 length: 14 amino acids. The CDR3 sequence is CAIMAGDFYNEQFF. CDR3 sequence (DNA): TGTGCCATCATGGCGGGGGACTTCTACAATGAGCAGTTCTTC.

This clone was seen a handful of times. The chain joins TRBV18 to TRBJ1-1; D gene uncertain. The CDR3 runs to 15 residues. Trimming cost V 3 bases and J 2 bases, with 13 bases left between them. Germline V gives CDR1 KGHSH, CDR2 LQKENI. The CDR3 spells CASSPKAGLNTEAFF. The CDR3 region has the DNA TGTGCCAGCTCACCTAAAGCAGGACTAAACACTGAAGCTTTCTTT. The whole variable domain, filled in from reference TRBV18 and TRBJ1-1, reads NAGVMQNPRHLVRRRGQEARLRCSPMKGHSHVYWYRQLPEEGLKFMVYLQKENIIDESGMPKERFSAEFPKEGPSILRIQQVVRGDSAAYFCASSPKAGLNTEAFFGQGTRLTVV.

This rearrangement joins TRBV5-4 to TRBJ2-1, with TRBD2 identical over 12 bases. This CDR3 comprises 15 residues. The trim removed 6 bases at V and 10 bases at J, leaving 11 bases unmatched. Germline CDR1 and CDR2: SGHNT and YYREEE (reference sequence). The CDR3: CASTFRTSGGNEQFF. The CDR3 region has the DNA TGTGCCAGCACCTTTAGAACTAGCGGGGGGAACGAGCAGTTCTTC.

V usage is TRBV7-2 and J usage is TRBJ2-1; the match to TRBD2 covers 13 bases. This CDR3 region has 16 residues. V lost 3 bases, J lost 2 bases, and 1 base stayed unmatched. In germline, CDR1 is SGHTA, CDR2 FQGNSA. For the CDR3, the DNA is TGTGCCAGCAGCTTTACTAGCGGGGGGGCCTACAATGAGCAGTTCTTC. Translating gives CASSFTSGGAYNEQFF.

The chain couples TRBV6-1 to TRBJ1-6; 9 positions match TRBD1. Germline CDR1 and CDR2: MNHNS and SASEGT. This CDR3 spans 12 amino acids. V dropped 8 bases and J dropped 9; count of bases not matched to a gene: 2. DNA of the CDR3: TGTGCCAGCGGACAGGGGATTTCACCCCTCCACTTT. It specifies CASGQGISPLHF.

The rearrangement links TRBV25-1 to TRBJ2-5, with 8 bases fitting TRBD2. CDR1 and CDR2 (germline): MGHDK, SYGVNS. This CDR3 comprises 16 residues. V lost 1 base and J lost 5; bases outside the gene matches: 9. The CDR3 is CASSESGRGGLETQYF. The CDR3 coding sequence is TGTGCCAGCAGTGAATCCGGGAGGGGGGGTCTGGAGACCCAGTACTTC.

V and J are TRBV2 and TRBJ2-3; TRBD2 agrees at 9 bases. The CDR3 consists of 15 residues. From germline, CDR1 is SNHLY and CDR2 FYNNEI. The junction had 7 bases not matched to a gene; V was cut back by 5 bases and J by 4 bases. The CDR3 DNA sequence: TGTGCCAGCAGTCCGCGGGGGGGCCGGTCAGATACGCAGTATTTT. Translated: CASSPRGGRSDTQYF. Full variable domain (outside the CDR3, taken from reference TRBV2 and TRBJ2-3): EPEVTQTPSHQVTQMGQEVILRCVPISNHLYFYWYRQILGQKVEFLVSFYNNEISEKSEIFDDQFSVERPDGSNFTLKIRSTKLEDSAMYFCASSPRGGRSDTQYFGPGTRLTVL.

The chain recombines TRBV18 with TRBJ1-5; 7 positions match TRBD1. In germline, CDR1 is KGHSH, CDR2 LQKENI. The CDR3 spans 15 residues. Trimming took 4 bases from V and 0 from J; bases not matched to a gene: 3. CDR3: CASSLTGDSNQPQHF. For the CDR3, the DNA is TGTGCCAGCTCACTCACAGGGGATAGCAATCAGCCCCAGCATTTT.

The V call is TRBV5-4, the J call TRBJ2-1, with 11 nucleotides matching TRBD2. Per germline, CDR1 SGHNT and CDR2 YYREEE (reference sequence). The CDR3 is made up of 18 amino acids. V shed 4 bases, J shed 6 bases, and the junction held 15 bases outside the gene matches. The CDR3 sequence: CASSQTSGGLLWGNEQFF. DNA of the CDR3: TGTGCCAGCAGCCAAACTAGCGGGGGTCTTCTTTGGGGCAATGAGCAGTTCTTC.

CDR3 nucleotide sequence: TGTGCCAGCAGCTTGGGTCCGGTAGGGGGCCAAGAGACCCAGTACTTC. Translated: CASSLGPVGGQETQYF. This chain uses TRBV5-8 with TRBJ2-5, with TRBD1 as a possible D gene (6 bases). V dropped 0 bases and J dropped 1 base, with 13 bases sitting between them. The CDR3 is 16 residues long. Germline CDR1 is SGHTS and CDR2 is YDEGEE.

This clone showed up just a few times. The chain couples TRBV2 to TRBJ1-5, with 7 bases fitting TRBD1. The CDR3 totals 15 residues. With 6 bases clipped from V and 4 bases from J, the junction kept 9 bases outside the gene matches. CDR1 is SNHLY, CDR2 FYNNEI, per germline. The CDR3 is CASRGQPIVNQPQHF. The CDR3 DNA follows: TGTGCCAGCAGGGGACAGCCTATAGTGAATCAGCCCCAGCATTTT.

This clone appeared a few times. The genes are TRBV29-1 and TRBJ2-3, with 10 bases matching TRBD1. The CDR3 is made up of 13 amino acids. CDR1 is SQVTM, CDR2 ANQGSEA, per germline. V lost 8 bases to trimming and J lost 3 bases; unmatched junction nucleotides: 5. DNA for the CDR3: TGCAGCACATGGACAGGGGGAACAGATACGCAGTATTTT. It codes for CSTWTGGTDTQYF.

J is TRBJ2-3 and V is TRBV6-5, with 7 bases aligning to TRBD2. The ends lost 5 bases at V and 0 bases at J; junction bases unmatched: 5. Germline lookup yields CDR1 MNHEY and CDR2 SVGAGI. The CDR3 length is 15 residues. The CDR3 protein is CASSGLGLSTDTQYF. The CDR3 bases are TGTGCCAGCAGTGGACTAGGTTTGAGCACAGATACGCAGTATTTT.

The chain is built from TRBV15 and TRBJ1-6, with 10 bases matching TRBD1. The V and J ends lost 0 bases and 14 bases, in that order; junction bases with no gene match: 10. From germline, CDR1 is LNHNV and CDR2 YYDKDF (reference sequence). The CDR3 spans 16 residues. The DNA for the CDR3 is TGTGCCACCAGCAGAGACACCGGGACAGGGGTTATTGCCCTCCACTTT. This gives the protein CATSRDTGTGVIALHF.

The V gene is TRBV7-6, the J gene TRBJ2-4; 7 bases align to TRBD2. J gave up 6 bases and V 1 base, and 0 bases lay outside the gene matches. Looked up from germline, CDR1 is SGHVS and CDR2 is FNYEAQ. CDR3 length equals 13 residues. For the CDR3, the DNA is TGTGCCAGCAGCTTAGGGGAGGGAAACATTCAGTACTTC. It codes for CASSLGEGNIQYF.

CDR3 amino acids: CSVGRREETQYF. CDR3 nucleotide sequence: TGCAGCGTTGGGAGGAGGGAGGAGACCCAGTACTTC. This sequence joins TRBV29-1 and TRBJ2-5, with a possible D match to TRBD2 (6 bases). Trimming shortened V by 4 bases and J by 5 bases, and 11 bases separated the two germline ends. The CDR3 is made up of 12 amino acids. In germline, CDR1 is SQVTM, CDR2 ANQGSEA. The full variable domain, with the rest looked up from reference TRBV29-1 and TRBJ2-5, is SAVISQKPSRDICQRGTSLTIQCQVDSQVTMMFWYRQQPGQSLTLIATANQGSEATYESGFVIDKFPISRPNLTFSTLTVSNMSPEDSSIYLCSVGRREETQYFGPGTRLLVL.

The chain links TRBV5-8 to TRBJ2-3; 8 positions agree with TRBD2. Looked up from germline, CDR1 is SGHTS and CDR2 is YDEGEE. This CDR3 region has 17 residues. V was clipped by 4 bases and J by 12 bases; unmatched bases: 22. CDR3 sequence: CASSPSKVAGTTTQQYF. CDR3 in DNA: TGTGCCAGCAGCCCCTCGAAGGTAGCGGGGACCACGACCCAACAGTATTTT.

The V gene is TRBV29-1, the J gene TRBJ1-1; possible D gene TRBD1, 6 bases. Germline CDR1 SQVTM, CDR2 ANQGSEA. The CDR3 is made up of 13 amino acids. V lost 6 bases and J lost 5, with 16 bases in between. The DNA of the CDR3 is TGCAGCGTGACGCAGGGAGGGGGTACTGAAGCTTTCTTT. This codes for CSVTQGGGTEAFF.

This clone has more than one count but fewer than ten. The rearrangement links TRBV7-7 to TRBJ2-7; 8 positions agree with TRBD2. Germline CDR1 SSHAT, CDR2 FNYEAQ (reference sequence). Trimming at V came to 0 bases and at J to 2 bases, leaving 3 bases not matched to a gene. The CDR3 is 15 residues long. The CDR3, as DNA: TGTGCCAGCAGCTTAGCGTACGGGGGGGCCTACGAGCAGTACTTC. Protein: CASSLAYGGAYEQYF. Full variable domain (remainder filled in from reference TRBV7-7 and TRBJ2-7): GAGVSQSPRYKVTKRGQDVTLRCDPISSHATLYWYQQALGQGPEFLTYFNYEAQPDKSGLPSDRFSAERPEGSISTLTIQRTEQRDSAMYRCASSLAYGGAYEQYFGPGTRLTVT.

The chain is built from TRBV4-2 and TRBJ1-2, with a tentative D call TRBD1 (5 bases). Trimming pared 2 bases from V and 7 bases from J, leaving 14 bases between. The CDR3 has 14 residues. Germline V gene data show CDR1 as LGHNA and CDR2 as YNFKEQ. The CDR3 DNA follows: TGTGCCAGCAGCCAAACCCGCAGGGAAAGTGGCTACACCTTC. Its protein product is CASSQTRRESGYTF.